Below are 14 T cell receptor beta chains sequenced from a single sample in a study of T-cell reconstitution after alpha-beta-depleted transplantation in children. Unique molecular identifiers were incorporated into the prepared TCRbeta library. MiXCR, applied by TCRdb to the PCR reads, yields one record per CDR3 protein. The sample records around 580,000 distinct CDR3 sequences, approximately 30% being singletons. The sample in question was PBMCs, obtained before TCRalphabeta/CD19-depleted stem cell transplant. All receptors derive from a boy in the first two years of life with Wiskott-Aldrich syndrome, due to receive a stem cell transplant.

The genes are TRBV12-3 or TRBV12-4 and TRBJ2-2; 10 nucleotides match TRBD1. This CDR3 contains 14 residues. V gave up 6 bases and J gave up 7 bases; unmatched junction bases: 5. CDR3 in DNA: TGTGCCAGCAGCGCGGGACAGGGGAGCGGGGAGCTGTTTTTT. Encoded protein: CASSAGQGSGELFF.

This clonotype has just a few counts. This rearrangement joins TRBV20-1 to TRBJ2-2; 13 bases match TRBD2. Germline V gene lookup returns CDR1 DFQATT and CDR2 SNEGSKA (reference sequence). The trim removed 6 bases at V and 0 bases at J, leaving 10 bases unmatched. The CDR3 is made up of 18 amino acids. The CDR3 here is CSARRGTSGAANTGELFF. Here the CDR3 DNA reads TGCAGTGCGCGCCGTGGGACTAGCGGGGCCGCGAACACCGGGGAGCTGTTTTTT.

V usage is TRBV9 and J usage is TRBJ2-1; D possibly corresponds to TRBD2 (6 bases). In germline, CDR1 is SGDLS, CDR2 YYNGEE. V gave up 3 bases and J gave up 3 bases, with 13 bases separating them. CDR3 length: 15 residues. The DNA of the CDR3 is TGTGCCAGCAGCGCTCGGGACTCCCACTACAATGAGCAGTTCTTC. It specifies CASSARDSHYNEQFF.

The chain carries TRBV28 and TRBJ1-5; the D is unclear. Looked up from germline, CDR1 is MDHEN and CDR2 is SYDVKM. V was clipped by 4 bases and J by 9 bases, with 13 bases between them. This CDR3 is 13 amino acids long. This chain's CDR3 is CASSSLLKGPQHF. The CDR3 region has the DNA TGTGCCAGCAGTTCCCTCCTGAAGGGGCCCCAGCATTTT.

The J gene is TRBJ2-1, the V gene TRBV13; weak D call: TRBD2 (5 bases). V lost 9 bases and J lost 7, with 19 bases in between. Germline V CDR1 and CDR2: PRHDT, FYEKMQ (reference sequence). The CDR3 has 14 residues. The CDR3 here is CASTQISRGNEQFF. The CDR3 DNA is TGTGCCAGTACCCAAATATCTAGAGGGAATGAGCAGTTCTTC.

This clonotype was picked up one time. The CDR3 sequence: CASSALARGPDTQYF. The CDR3 DNA sequence: TGTGCCAGCAGCGCCCTAGCGCGAGGGCCCGATACGCAGTATTTT. This chain joins TRBV9 and TRBJ2-3; the D gene is possibly TRBD2 (6 bases). Trimming cost V 3 bases and J 6 bases, with 17 bases left between them. Germline V gives CDR1 SGDLS, CDR2 YYNGEE. The length of the CDR3 is 15 residues.

CDR3 sequence (DNA): TGTGCCAGCAGCGCGTCCACTAGTACCTATGAGCAGTTCTTC. Its protein is CASSASTSTYEQFF. The V gene is TRBV5-5, the J gene TRBJ2-1; a possible D gene is TRBD2 (5 bases). Per germline, CDR1 SGHKS and CDR2 YYEKEE (reference sequence). Trimming left V 4 bases short and J 8 bases short, with 16 bases between. The CDR3 is 14 residues long.

This clonotype was detected only a few times. This chain connects TRBV4-1 to TRBJ2-1; the D gene is possibly TRBD2 (5 bases). CDR3 length: 16 residues. CDR1 and CDR2 (germline): MGHRA, YSYEKL. Trimming took 0 bases from V and 0 from J, leaving 9 bases between them. For the CDR3, the DNA is TGCGCCAGCAGCCAAGATAGTACTAGCTCCTACAATGAGCAGTTCTTC. As protein: CASSQDSTSSYNEQFF.

The chain links TRBV7-9 to TRBJ2-3; D uncertain. Germline CDR1 reads SEHNR; CDR2 reads FQNEAQ (reference sequence). V lost 4 bases to trimming and J lost 0 bases, with 11 bases between them. CDR3 size: 15 residues. CDR3 nucleotide sequence: TGTGCCAGCAGCTCCTGGCGGCCTAGCACAGATACGCAGTATTTT. Translating gives CASSSWRPSTDTQYF.

This clonotype was detected ten times or more. The J gene is TRBJ2-2, the V gene TRBV5-1, with 10 bases that match TRBD1. V shed 0 bases, J shed 5 bases, and the junction held 1 base outside the gene matches. The germline CDR1 and CDR2 sequences are SGHRS and YFSETQ. The CDR3 extends over 15 amino acids. The CDR3 nucleotides are TGCGCCAGCAGCTTGGCGGGACAGGGGACCGGGGAGCTGTTTTTT. It specifies CASSLAGQGTGELFF.

This sequence joins TRBV12-3 or TRBV12-4 and TRBJ2-7; tentatively, D is TRBD2 (5 bases). This CDR3 has 17 residues. V was shortened by 1 base and J by 0 bases, with 16 bases between the two germline ends. CDR3 residues: CASSLEPTRGPSYEQYF. The CDR3 nucleotides read TGTGCCAGCAGTTTAGAGCCGACTCGCGGGCCCTCCTACGAGCAGTACTTC.

V and J are TRBV5-1 and TRBJ2-1, with 10 bases aligning to TRBD2. V lost 5 bases and J lost 9; bases outside the gene matches: 11. The CDR3 contains 15 residues. Looked up from germline, CDR1 is SGHRS and CDR2 is YFSETQ. Written as DNA, the CDR3 is TGCGCCAGCAGGCCGACGAGCGGGAGGGTTGGTGAGCAGTTCTTC. As protein: CASRPTSGRVGEQFF.

This chain joins TRBV12-3 or TRBV12-4 and TRBJ2-5; 8 bases align to TRBD1. V lost 6 bases to trimming and J lost 5 bases; unmatched junction nucleotides: 14. This CDR3 contains 16 residues. As DNA, the CDR3 is TGTGCCAGCAGCATACAACAGGGGGGATTTTGGGAGACCCAGTACTTC. Protein product: CASSIQQGGFWETQYF.

This clonotype has a single count. CDR3 in amino acids: CSARDRVEGYIEKLFF. The CDR3 DNA sequence: TGCAGTGCTAGAGATCGAGTGGAGGGATATATCGAAAAACTGTTTTTT. This rearrangement joins TRBV20-1 to TRBJ1-4; D not certain. The CDR3 totals 16 residues. Germline values: CDR1 DFQATT, CDR2 SNEGSKA (reference sequence). The V and J ends lost 0 bases and 8 bases respectively, with 19 bases between them.